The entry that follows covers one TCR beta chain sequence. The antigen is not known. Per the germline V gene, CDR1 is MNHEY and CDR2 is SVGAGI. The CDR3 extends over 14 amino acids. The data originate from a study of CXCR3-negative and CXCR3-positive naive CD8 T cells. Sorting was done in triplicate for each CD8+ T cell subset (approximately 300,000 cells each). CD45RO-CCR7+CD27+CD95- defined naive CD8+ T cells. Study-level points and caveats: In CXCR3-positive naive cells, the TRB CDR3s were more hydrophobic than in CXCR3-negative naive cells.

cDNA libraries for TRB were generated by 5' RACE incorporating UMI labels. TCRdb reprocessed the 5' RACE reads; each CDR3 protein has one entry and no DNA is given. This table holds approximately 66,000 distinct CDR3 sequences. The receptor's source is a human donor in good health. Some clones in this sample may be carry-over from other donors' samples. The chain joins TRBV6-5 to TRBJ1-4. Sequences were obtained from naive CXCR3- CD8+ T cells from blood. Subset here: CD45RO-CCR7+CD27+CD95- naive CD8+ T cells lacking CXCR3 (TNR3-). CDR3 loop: CASSYAPSGEKLFF.